This paragraph covers one T cell receptor beta chain sequence. The antigen is not known. This sample stems from a study of shared clonotypes between healthy human individuals. Study results and limitations: When naive CD4 clonotypes were compared across a few donors, 5% to 5.5% were shared.

The data were produced by immunoSEQ multiplex PCR, yet TCRdb's version contains in-frame clones alone and is incomplete. Here the sample spans hundreds of thousands of clones, about 74% being singletons. This CDR3 spans 14 amino acids. Germline V gene data show CDR1 as GTSNPN and CDR2 as SVGIG (reference sequence). Between the trimmed V and J ends, which lost 3 bases and 1 base, there was a span of 11 bases. The source of this sequence is a woman in her twenties or thirties in good health. The chain joins TRBV30 to TRBJ2-3, with a weak D call TRBD2 (6 bases). Source material: memory CD4+ T cells sorted from blood. This sample's subset: CD45RA-negative fraction. The DNA of the CDR3 is TGTGCCTGGAGCCGCGGGACGGGCACAGATACGCAGTATTTT. Its translation is CAWSRGTGTDTQYF.